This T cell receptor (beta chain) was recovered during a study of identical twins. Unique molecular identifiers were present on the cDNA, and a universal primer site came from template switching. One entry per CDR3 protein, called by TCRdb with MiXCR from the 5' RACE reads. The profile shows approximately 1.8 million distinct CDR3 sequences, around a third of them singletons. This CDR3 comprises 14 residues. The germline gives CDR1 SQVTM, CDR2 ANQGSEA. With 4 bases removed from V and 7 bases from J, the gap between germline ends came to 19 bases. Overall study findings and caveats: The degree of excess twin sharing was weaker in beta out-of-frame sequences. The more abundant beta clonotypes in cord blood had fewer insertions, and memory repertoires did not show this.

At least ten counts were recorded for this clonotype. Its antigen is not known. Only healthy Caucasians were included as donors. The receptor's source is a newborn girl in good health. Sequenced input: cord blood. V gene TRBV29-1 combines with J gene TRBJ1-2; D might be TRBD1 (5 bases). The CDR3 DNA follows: TGCAGCGTTGCCCATACAGGATACCGTCTTGGCTACACCTTC. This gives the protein CSVAHTGYRLGYTF.